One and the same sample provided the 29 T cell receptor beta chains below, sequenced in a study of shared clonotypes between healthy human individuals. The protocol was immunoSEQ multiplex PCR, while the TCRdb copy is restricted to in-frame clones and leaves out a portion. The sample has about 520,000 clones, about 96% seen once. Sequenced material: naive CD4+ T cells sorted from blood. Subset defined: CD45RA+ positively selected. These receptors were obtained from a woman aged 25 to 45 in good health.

The CDR3 loop is CASKRGTQETQYF. The CDR3 coding sequence is TGTGCCAGCAAGCGGGGTACACAAGAGACCCAGTACTTC. The chain employs TRBV2 and TRBJ2-5, with 7 nucleotides matching TRBD2. CDR1 is SNHLY, CDR2 FYNNEI, per germline. Losses at the gene ends were 7 bases for V and 2 bases for J; bases not matched to a gene: 4. The CDR3 length is 13 residues.

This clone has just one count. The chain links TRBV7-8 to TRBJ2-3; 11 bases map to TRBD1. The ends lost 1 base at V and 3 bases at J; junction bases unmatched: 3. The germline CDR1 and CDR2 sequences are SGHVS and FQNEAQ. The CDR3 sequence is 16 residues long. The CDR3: CASSLGGTGGTDTQYF. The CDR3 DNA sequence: TGTGCCAGCAGCTTAGGCGGGACAGGGGGAACAGATACGCAGTATTTT.

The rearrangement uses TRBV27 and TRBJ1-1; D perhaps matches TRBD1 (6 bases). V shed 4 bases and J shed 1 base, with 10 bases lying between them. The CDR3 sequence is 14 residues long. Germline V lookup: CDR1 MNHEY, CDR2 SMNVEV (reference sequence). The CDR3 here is CASSSLTGNTEAFF. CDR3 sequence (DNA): TGTGCCAGCAGTTCGTTGACAGGGAACACTGAAGCTTTCTTT.

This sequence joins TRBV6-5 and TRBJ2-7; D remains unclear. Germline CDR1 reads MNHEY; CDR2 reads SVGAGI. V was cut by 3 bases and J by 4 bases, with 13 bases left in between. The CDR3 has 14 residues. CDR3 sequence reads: CASSYIGVGYEQYF. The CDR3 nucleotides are TGTGCCAGCAGTTATATTGGGGTCGGATACGAGCAGTACTTC.

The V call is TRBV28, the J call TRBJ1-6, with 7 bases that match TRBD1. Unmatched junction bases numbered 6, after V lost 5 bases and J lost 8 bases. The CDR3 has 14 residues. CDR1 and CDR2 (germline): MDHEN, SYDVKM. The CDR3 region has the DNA TGTGCCAGCAGTGGGACAGAAAGACATTCACCCCTCCACTTT. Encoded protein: CASSGTERHSPLHF.

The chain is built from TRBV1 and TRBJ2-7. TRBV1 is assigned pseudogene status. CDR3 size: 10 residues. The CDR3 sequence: CTSSRPRQYF. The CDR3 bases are TGCACCAGCAGCCGACCCCGGCAGTACTTC.

The CDR3 reads CASTKGWVAGEQFF. In DNA, the CDR3 is TGTGCCAGCACCAAAGGGTGGGTGGCAGGTGAGCAGTTCTTC. This chain connects TRBV27 to TRBJ2-1; D is undetermined. The CDR3 spans 14 residues. Germline values: CDR1 MNHEY, CDR2 SMNVEV (reference sequence). Trimming shortened V by 7 bases and J by 9 bases, and 19 bases separated the two germline ends.

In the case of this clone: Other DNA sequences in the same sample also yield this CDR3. The CDR3 spells CASRTSGRGYEQYF. CDR3 sequence (DNA): TGTGCCAGCAGGACTAGCGGGAGGGGATACGAGCAGTACTTC. The rearrangement uses TRBV28 and TRBJ2-7, with 14 positions matching TRBD2. Trimming cost V 6 bases and J 4 bases; bases outside gene matches: 2. The V gene's germline CDR1 is MDHEN and CDR2 SYDVKM. This CDR3 has 14 amino acids.

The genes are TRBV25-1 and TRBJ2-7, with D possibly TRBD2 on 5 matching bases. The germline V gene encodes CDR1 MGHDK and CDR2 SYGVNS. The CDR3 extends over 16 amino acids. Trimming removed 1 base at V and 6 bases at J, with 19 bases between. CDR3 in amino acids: CASSESAEALYPEQYF. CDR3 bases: TGTGCCAGCAGTGAATCGGCGGAGGCCCTTTATCCCGAGCAGTACTTC.

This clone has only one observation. The CDR3 nucleotides are TGTGCCAGCAGCCCAGGACTAGACTACAATGAGCAGTTCTTC. Residues: CASSPGLDYNEQFF. The V call is TRBV25-1, the J call TRBJ2-1, with 7 bases fitting TRBD2. V shed 6 bases and J 3 bases; nucleotides not matched to a gene: 5. This CDR3 contains 14 residues. Germline CDR1 MGHDK, CDR2 SYGVNS.

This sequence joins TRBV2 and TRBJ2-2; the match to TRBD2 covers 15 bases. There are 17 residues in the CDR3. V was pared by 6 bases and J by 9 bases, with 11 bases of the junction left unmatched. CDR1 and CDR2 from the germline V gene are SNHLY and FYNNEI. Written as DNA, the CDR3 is TGTGCCAGCAGGGACGGACTAGCGGGAGGGCCTCTCCGGGAGCTGTTTTTT. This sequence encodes CASRDGLAGGPLRELFF.

CDR3 sequence reads: CASSLNGGDGNTIYF. CDR3 bases: TGTGCCAGCAGCTTGAATGGGGGGGACGGAAACACCATATATTTT. The chain carries TRBV7-9 and TRBJ1-3; tentatively, D is TRBD1 (5 bases). This CDR3 has 15 amino acids. Germline lookup yields CDR1 SEHNR and CDR2 FQNEAQ (reference sequence). Trimming cost V 3 bases and J 4 bases, with 13 bases left between them. Full variable domain (remainder filled in from reference TRBV7-9 and TRBJ1-3): DTGVSQNPRHKITKRGQNVTFRCDPISEHNRLYWYRQTLGQGPEFLTYFQNEAQLEKSRLLSDRFSAERPKGSFSTLEIQRTEQGDSAMYLCASSLNGGDGNTIYFGEGSWLTVV.

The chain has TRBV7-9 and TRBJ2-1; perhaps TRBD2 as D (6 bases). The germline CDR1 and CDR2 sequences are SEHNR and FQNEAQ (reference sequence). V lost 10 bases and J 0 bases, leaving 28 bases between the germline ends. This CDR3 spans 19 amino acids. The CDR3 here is CATDPQAGSFGSSYNEQFF. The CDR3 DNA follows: TGTGCCACCGATCCACAGGCAGGGTCTTTCGGGAGCTCCTACAATGAGCAGTTCTTC.

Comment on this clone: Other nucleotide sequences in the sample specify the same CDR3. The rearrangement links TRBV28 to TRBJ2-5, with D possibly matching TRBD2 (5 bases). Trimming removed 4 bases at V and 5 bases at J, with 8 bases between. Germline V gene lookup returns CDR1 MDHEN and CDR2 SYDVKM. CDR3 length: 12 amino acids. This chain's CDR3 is CASSSSGETQYF. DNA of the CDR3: TGTGCCAGCAGTTCCTCGGGGGAGACCCAGTACTTC. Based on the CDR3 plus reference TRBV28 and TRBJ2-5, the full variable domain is DVKVTQSSRYLVKRTGEKVFLECVQDMDHENMFWYRQDPGLGLRLIYFSYDVKMKEKGDIPEGYSVSREKKERFSLILESASTNQTSMYLCASSSSGETQYFGPGTRLLVL.

In nucleotides, the CDR3 is TGTGCCATCGGGAGGGGCCCCGGAGGTGGTAACAATGAGCAGTTCTTC. This encodes CAIGRGPGGGNNEQFF. V is TRBV10-3 and J is TRBJ2-1; 7 bases are shared with TRBD2. The V gene's germline CDR1 is ENHRY and CDR2 SYGVKD. This CDR3 spans 16 amino acids. V dropped 8 bases and J dropped 5; count of bases not matched to a gene: 15.

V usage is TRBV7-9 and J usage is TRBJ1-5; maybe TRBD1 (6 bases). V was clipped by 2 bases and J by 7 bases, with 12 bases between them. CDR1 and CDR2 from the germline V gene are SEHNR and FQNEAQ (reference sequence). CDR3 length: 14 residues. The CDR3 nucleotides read TGTGCCAGCAGCTTACAGGGGAGCGGACAGCCCCAGCATTTT. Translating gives CASSLQGSGQPQHF.

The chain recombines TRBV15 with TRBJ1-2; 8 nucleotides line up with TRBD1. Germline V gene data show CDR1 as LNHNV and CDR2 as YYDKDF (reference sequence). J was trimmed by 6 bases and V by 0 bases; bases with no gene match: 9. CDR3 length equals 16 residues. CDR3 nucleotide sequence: TGTGCCACCAGCAGAGATAATCCAGGGGGCAGAGATGGCTACACCTTC. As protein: CATSRDNPGGRDGYTF.

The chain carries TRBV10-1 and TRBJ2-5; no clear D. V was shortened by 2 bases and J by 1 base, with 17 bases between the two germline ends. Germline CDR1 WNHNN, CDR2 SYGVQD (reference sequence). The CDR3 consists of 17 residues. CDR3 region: CASSENERREFQETQYF. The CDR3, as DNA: TGCGCCAGCAGTGAGAATGAGCGAAGGGAATTCCAAGAGACCCAGTACTTC.

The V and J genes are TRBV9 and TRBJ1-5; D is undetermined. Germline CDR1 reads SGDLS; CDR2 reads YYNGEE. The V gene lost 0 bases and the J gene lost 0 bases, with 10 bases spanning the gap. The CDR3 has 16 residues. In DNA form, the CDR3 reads TGTGCCAGCAGCGTAGGGCCCGGCCTTAGCAATCAGCCCCAGCATTTT. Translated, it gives CASSVGPGLSNQPQHF.

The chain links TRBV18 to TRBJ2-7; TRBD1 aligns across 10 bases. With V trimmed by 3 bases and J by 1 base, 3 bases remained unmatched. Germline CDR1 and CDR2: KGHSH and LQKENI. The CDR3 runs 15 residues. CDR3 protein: CASSPDRGHSYEQYF. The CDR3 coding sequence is TGTGCCAGCTCACCTGACAGGGGGCATTCCTACGAGCAGTACTTC.

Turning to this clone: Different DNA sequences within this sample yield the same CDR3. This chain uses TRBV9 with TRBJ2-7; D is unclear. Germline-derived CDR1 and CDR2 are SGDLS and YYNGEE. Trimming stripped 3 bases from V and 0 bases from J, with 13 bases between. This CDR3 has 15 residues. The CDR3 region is CASSEGRLSSYEQYF. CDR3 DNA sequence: TGTGCCAGCAGCGAGGGAAGGTTGAGCTCCTACGAGCAGTACTTC.

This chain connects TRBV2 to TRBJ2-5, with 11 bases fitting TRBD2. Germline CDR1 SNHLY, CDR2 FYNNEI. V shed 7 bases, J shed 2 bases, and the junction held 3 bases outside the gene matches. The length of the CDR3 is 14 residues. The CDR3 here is CASTTSGVQETQYF. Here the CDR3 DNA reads TGTGCCAGCACGACTAGCGGGGTACAAGAGACCCAGTACTTC.

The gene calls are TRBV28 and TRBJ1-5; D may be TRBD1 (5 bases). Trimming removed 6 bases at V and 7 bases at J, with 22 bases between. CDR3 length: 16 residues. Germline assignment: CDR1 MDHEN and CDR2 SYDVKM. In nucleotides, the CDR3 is TGTGCCAGCAGCCCATTGGCTCAGGGCCCCAAACAGCCCCAGCATTTT. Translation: CASSPLAQGPKQPQHF.

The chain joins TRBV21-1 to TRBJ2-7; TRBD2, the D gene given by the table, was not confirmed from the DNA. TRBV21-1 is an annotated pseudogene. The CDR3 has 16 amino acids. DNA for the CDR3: TGTGCCAGCAGCAAAAGGAGCGGGAAAAGCTCCTACGAGCAGTACTTC. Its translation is CASSKRSGKSSYEQYF.

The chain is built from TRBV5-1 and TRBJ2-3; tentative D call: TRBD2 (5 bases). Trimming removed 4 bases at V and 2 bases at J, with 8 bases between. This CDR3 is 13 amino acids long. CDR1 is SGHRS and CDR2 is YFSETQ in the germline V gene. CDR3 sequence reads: CASSPRDTDTQYF. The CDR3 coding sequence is TGCGCCAGCAGCCCCCGGGACACAGATACGCAGTATTTT.

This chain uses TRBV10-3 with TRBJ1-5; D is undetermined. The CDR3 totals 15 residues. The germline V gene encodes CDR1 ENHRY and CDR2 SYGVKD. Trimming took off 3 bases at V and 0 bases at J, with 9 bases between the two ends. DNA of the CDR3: TGTGCCATCAGTGACGGACGGTCTAGCAATCAGCCCCAGCATTTT. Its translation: CAISDGRSSNQPQHF.

The CDR3 loop is CASSARDRGQWPQHF. Here the CDR3 DNA reads TGTGCCAGCAGCGCCCGGGACAGAGGGCAATGGCCCCAGCATTTT. The chain combines TRBV7-8 with TRBJ1-5; TRBD1 matches at 7 bases. Germline V gene data show CDR1 as SGHVS and CDR2 as FQNEAQ. The CDR3 spans 15 residues. Germline trimming cut 5 bases from V and 9 bases from J; bases unmatched to any gene: 13.

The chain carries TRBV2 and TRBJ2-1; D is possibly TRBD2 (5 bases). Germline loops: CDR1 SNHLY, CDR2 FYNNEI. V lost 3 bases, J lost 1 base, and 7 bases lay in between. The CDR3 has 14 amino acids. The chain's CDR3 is CASSEERSYNEQFF. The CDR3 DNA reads TGTGCCAGCAGTGAGGAGCGGTCCTACAATGAGCAGTTCTTC. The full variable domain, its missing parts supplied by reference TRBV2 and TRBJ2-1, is EPEVTQTPSHQVTQMGQEVILRCVPISNHLYFYWYRQILGQKVEFLVSFYNNEISEKSEIFDDQFSVERPDGSNFTLKIRSTKLEDSAMYFCASSEERSYNEQFFGPGTRLTVL.

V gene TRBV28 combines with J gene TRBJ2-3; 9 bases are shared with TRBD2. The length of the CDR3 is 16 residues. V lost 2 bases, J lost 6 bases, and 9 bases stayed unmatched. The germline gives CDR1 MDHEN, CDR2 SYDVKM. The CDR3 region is CASSLGGSGSGDTQYF. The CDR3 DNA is TGTGCCAGCAGTTTAGGTGGTAGCGGGAGTGGCGATACGCAGTATTTT. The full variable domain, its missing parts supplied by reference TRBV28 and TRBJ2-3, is DVKVTQSSRYLVKRTGEKVFLECVQDMDHENMFWYRQDPGLGLRLIYFSYDVKMKEKGDIPEGYSVSREKKERFSLILESASTNQTSMYLCASSLGGSGSGDTQYFGPGTRLTVL.